The 5 T cell receptor beta chains below come from one sample, sequenced in a study of T cell responses to AZD1222 COVID-19 vaccine. The repertoire was sequenced with immunoSEQ multiplex PCR; TCRdb's copy has only in-frame clones and lacks some. Among about 200,000 clones listed, approximately 94% were seen once. The sequenced sample was peripheral blood, obtained 28 days after the second AZD1222 dose. The receptors shown here come from an adult who received the AZD1222 COVID-19 vaccine.

The rearrangement joins TRBV11-2 to TRBJ2-3; no clear D. The CDR3 is 12 amino acids. V was trimmed by 2 bases and J by 3 bases, leaving 3 bases between them. The germline V gene has CDR1 SGHAT and CDR2 FQNNGV. The CDR3 here is CASSLTTDTQYF. In DNA form, the CDR3 reads TGTGCCAGCAGCTTAACTACAGATACGCAGTATTTT.

The genes are TRBV9 and TRBJ1-2, with D possibly matching TRBD1 (6 bases). The germline CDR1 and CDR2 sequences are SGDLS and YYNGEE. Trimming shortened V by 3 bases and J by 2 bases, and 8 bases separated the two germline ends. The length of the CDR3 is 13 residues. The CDR3 reads CASSADRNYGYTF. DNA of the CDR3: TGTGCCAGCAGCGCCGACAGGAACTATGGCTACACCTTC.

J is TRBJ2-2 and V is TRBV27, with 9 bases identical to TRBD1. Trimming took 4 bases from V and 2 from J; bases not matched to a gene: 2. The CDR3 has 15 amino acids. Germline CDR1 and CDR2: MNHEY and SMNVEV (reference sequence). CDR3 protein: CASSWGQGNTGELFF. In nucleotides, the CDR3 is TGTGCCAGCAGTTGGGGACAGGGTAACACCGGGGAGCTGTTTTTT.

In this sample, this clone turned up a few times. The chain carries TRBV7-2 and TRBJ1-6; D is possibly TRBD1 (6 bases). This CDR3 is 15 amino acids long. Trimming left V 5 bases short and J 8 bases short, with 16 bases between. Per the germline V gene, CDR1 is SGHTA and CDR2 is FQGNSA. In nucleotides, the CDR3 is TGTGCCAGCAGCGCGCGACAGGCCCGGGATTCACCCCTCCACTTT. Its translation is CASSARQARDSPLHF.

This clone was seen a handful of times. The V call is TRBV7-9, the J call TRBJ1-2, with no clear D. The CDR3 loop spans 14 amino acids. V lost 10 bases and J lost 4, with 19 bases in between. The germline CDR1 and CDR2 sequences are SEHNR and FQNEAQ (reference sequence). The CDR3 is CATDYPAVSYGYTF. The CDR3 bases are TGTGCCACCGACTATCCGGCGGTTAGCTATGGCTACACCTTC.